Detailed here is one T cell receptor (beta chain). Its binding antigen is unknown. It has no much larger one-base neighbor in the sample; base qualities were not kept. For sequencing of the TCRbeta CDR3 region, genomic DNA was extracted from the sorted cells. The immunoSEQ Assay was used for sequencing of TCRbeta CDR3 regions. The table comes from immuneACCESS by way of TCRdb, which keeps in-frame sequences with V and J called. Part of the clones is missing from these tables; in studies checked, under half for an unresolved V gene and the rest for unknown reasons. This sample has around 77,000 clones in its table, and approximately 92% of those were observed once. Around 0.92% of the sample belongs to the ten largest clones. The data were obtained in a study of OX40 agonist ivuxolimab in advanced cancers. The study in broad terms: The costimulatory receptor OX40 (CD134) was targeted by ivuxolimab, a fully human IgG2 agonistic monoclonal antibody. Peripheral TCRbeta sequencing was intended to test whether TCR sequence diversity was altered and clonal T-cell expansion was caused by ivuxolimab. In the dose-escalation cohort, roughly four fifths of patients were male, and the mean age was approximately 55 years, with a range of roughly 20 to 80. Of the roughly 51 dose-escalation patients, hepatocellular carcinoma was present in around 20, melanoma in about 15, renal cell carcinoma in 9 and head and neck cancer in 9. Intravenous ivuxolimab was administered to patients every 2 weeks at six dose levels: 0.01, 0.1, 0.3, 1.5, 3 and 10 mg/kg. The paper reports the monotherapy dose-escalation portion (N of about 50 patients) of the phase I ivuxolimab trial. Partial responses occurred in three dose-escalation patients: two with cutaneous melanoma and one with hepatocellular carcinoma. Prior anti-PD-1, anti-PD-L1 or anti-CTLA-4 therapy was permitted, and checkpoint inhibitors had been received by less than 45% of dose-escalation patients.

The trial excluded patients who had a history of autoimmune disease or were on systemic immunosuppression. Peripheral blood for TCR sequencing was collected from all dose cohorts at baseline, on cycle 4 day 1, and on cycle 7 day 1. Samples were obtained from an open-label, multicenter, first-in-human phase I dose-escalation trial of ivuxolimab. Adults with locally advanced or metastatic melanoma, renal cell, hepatocellular, or head and neck squamous cell carcinoma were enrolled in the trial. Before TCR sequencing, CD4+ T cells and CD8+ T cells were sorted from peripheral blood as separate populations. The CDR3 runs 19 amino acids, cysteine and phenylalanine included. Only the CDR3 region is kept as DNA, spanning 57 bases read in frame from base 1. Sequences SGHTA (CDR1) and FQGTGA (CDR2) are obtained from the germline V gene. Trimming accounts for 5 bases at V and 5 bases at J, while the number of junction bases matched to no gene is 17.

Results and caveats for the whole study, not just this receptor: In the 0.1-3.0 mg/kg groups, partial responders had among the lowest normalized peripheral clonal expansion, particularly in CD8+ T cells. After ivuxolimab, more expanded clones were found on average in CD8+ T cells than in CD4+ T cells. Low levels of normalized T-cell clonal expansion were also seen in some patients who did not respond. Which antigens the clonally expanded peripheral T cells were specific for was not determined. At doses of 0.1 to 3.0 mg/kg, clonal expansion of both CD4+ and CD8+ blood T cells was observed from baseline to week 6.

This receptor chain uses TRBV7-3 and TRBJ1-6; 8 of the junction bases match TRBD1. The sequencing here drew on CD4+ or CD8+ T cells sorted from blood, taken in a trial of the OX40 agonist ivuxolimab. This TCR derives from an adult with an advanced solid tumor such as melanoma, head and neck, liver or kidney cancer. The CDR3 protein sequence reads: CASSPPGQVVLENNSPLHF. The DNA sequence is given as TGTGCCAGCAGCCCCCCGGGACAGGTCGTCCTTGAAAATAATTCACCCCTCCACTTT.